This TCR beta chain was profiled in a study of graft-versus-host responses after intestinal transplantation (dated by TCRdb to the early 2020s). About the full investigation: Recipients received multivisceral, liver-intestinal, or isolated intestinal transplants. All recipients received anti-thymocyte globulin induction followed by maintenance tacrolimus and steroids for 3 to 4 years. After intestinal transplantation, graft-versus-host and host-versus-graft alloreactive T cell clones were followed in the graft, circulation and bone marrow using bulk TCR-beta CDR3 sequencing. To identify alloreactive clones, pre-transplant mixed lymphocyte reaction products were sequenced and then compared with unstimulated pre-transplant donor and recipient T cells. Of the roughly 25 intestinal transplant recipients enrolled in the cohort, one of whom was a retransplant, 3 patients without pretransplant specimens were excluded. A peak of at least 4% donor T cells among recipient peripheral blood mononuclear cells was the definition used for donor T cell macrochimerism. Rather than going through the commercial service, samples from a few later patients were sequenced in-house on an Illumina MiSeq and processed with MiXCR. General findings and caveats noted by the study authors: The relatively low number and heterogeneity of intestinal transplant patients limited the conclusions. High GvH to HvG T cell clonal ratios were observed in the allografts of patients with donor T cell macrochimerism. Early after transplant, peak levels of circulating GvH clones were found to be associated with declines in HvG clones. GvH clones were found in recipient bone marrow, and some of the GvH clones appeared earlier in ileal mucosa or blood, which is consistent with an intestinal mucosal origin.

Library preparation used the immunoSEQ multiplex PCR assay. For most patients, genomic DNA was isolated using the Qiagen DNeasy Blood and Tissue Kit and was shipped frozen to Adaptive Biotechnologies for TCR sequencing. High-throughput TCR-beta CDR3 sequencing of genomic DNA from most patients was performed by Adaptive Biotechnologies. Turning to the authors' computational methods: Adaptive's ImmunoSEQ software supplied the TCR sequencing data for 18 patients, while MiXCR and VDJtools were used to process a few other patients. CD4 versus CD8 sorting errors were corrected by removing sequences found in both subsets at a frequency ratio below 5:1. CDR3 nucleotide sequences shared between donor and recipient were removed because their origin could not be assigned. To count as alloreactive, a clone needed at least 2-fold expansion over unstimulated cells and a minimum CFSE-low frequency of 0.002% (template counts) or 0.001% (read counts). Mappable clones were those detected in sequenced pre-transplant spleen, lymph node, or MLR CFSE-low populations of the donor or recipient. Cumulative frequency of alloreactive clones was calculated as a percentage of all sequences weighted by copy number. TCRdb carries this immuneACCESS record with in-frame sequences only. Its versions omit some clonotypes, under half of them owing to an unresolved V gene in the studies checked, with the rest unexplained. V and J calls and clone size come straight from that table; D and trimming were deduced from the DNA. For this sample there are 80,000 to 90,000 clones; roughly 90% appear just once. The ten most abundant clones make up approximately 0.11% of the sample.

Reading the label with the study, this specimen's time point is: cells obtained before transplantation from donor or recipient. CD3+CD4+ and CD3+CD8+ populations were FACS-sorted from unstimulated pre-transplant donor and recipient cells taken from spleen or lymph nodes. With respect to this clone: What this receptor recognizes is not known. No base quality values were provided; no much bigger clone lies one nucleotide off.

Including cysteine and phenylalanine, the CDR3 has 14 amino acids. Only the CDR3 DNA is retained, 42 bases long and in frame from the first base. The V end gives up 4 bases and the J end 4 bases, leaving 6 bases in the junction not matched to a gene. CDR1 and CDR2, looked up from the germline V gene, are MNHNS and SASEGT. The starting material was unstimulated CD4+ T cells sorted from spleen or lymph node cells, obtained before intestinal transplant. The chain links TRBV6-1 with TRBJ1-2; 7 middle bases align to TRBD1. This TCR came from a human donor who received an intestinal transplant. The DNA sequence is TGTGCCAGCAGTGGTATACAGGGGAGCTATGGCTACACCTTC. Translation gives CASSGIQGSYGYTF.